Listed below are T cell receptor beta chains from one sample, sequenced in a study of CD8+CD57+ T cells in acquired aplastic anemia. TCRdb re-called the reads through MiXCR, storing one row per CDR3 protein. This table has around 200,000 distinct CDR3 sequences, 60% to 65% appearing once. Sequenced material: sorted CD4+, CD8+, or CD8+CD57+ T cells (not recorded which) from PBMCs. The origin of the receptors is a human donor in good health. CDR3s include the opening cysteine and the closing phenylalanine or tryptophan. The D gene is left open where the match is weak. The size of a clone is reported for some rows only, either as once, few or many, or as a class for expanded clones.

v_call	d_call	clone_size	j_call	cdr3_aa	cdr3_nt
TRBV24-1	TRBD1	-	TRBJ2-1	CATSDSGTVDNEQFF	TGTGCCACCAGTGATTCGGGGACAGTGGACAATGAGCAGTTCTTC
TRBV6-2/TRBV6-3	-	once	TRBJ1-1	CASSYTPSPEAFF	TGTGCCAGCAGTTACACCCCTTCACCTGAAGCTTTCTTT
TRBV19	-	many	TRBJ2-7	CASSIDHTNYEQYF	TGTGCCAGTAGTATAGATCACACGAACTACGAGCAGTACTTC
TRBV7-2	-	-	TRBJ2-1	CASSVARDPNEQFF	TGTGCCAGCAGTGTCGCGAGGGACCCCAATGAGCAGTTCTTC
TRBV7-9	-	-	TRBJ1-3	CASSQANSGNTIYF	TGTGCCAGCAGCCAGGCAAACTCTGGAAACACCATATATTTT
TRBV20-1	-	-	TRBJ2-3	CSAIKRAGDTDTQYF	TGCAGTGCCATTAAGCGGGCTGGGGACACAGATACGCAGTATTTT
TRBV19	-	many	TRBJ2-2	CASSAKPGPNTGELFF	TGTGCCAGTAGTGCAAAACCGGGACCCAACACCGGGGAGCTGTTTTTT
TRBV29-1	-	-	TRBJ2-7	CSVGGPIDEQYF	TGCAGCGTTGGGGGCCCTATCGACGAGCAGTACTTC
TRBV10-3	TRBD2	-	TRBJ2-3	CASSPGTSGLTDTQYF	TGTGCCAGCAGTCCAGGGACTAGCGGTCTCACAGATACGCAGTATTTT
TRBV7-9	TRBD1	-	TRBJ1-6	CASSIYRDRGNSPLHF	TGTGCCAGCAGCATCTACCGGGACAGGGGTAATTCACCCCTCCACTTT
TRBV7-3	TRBD1	few	TRBJ2-5	CASSLGQGAYGETQYF	TGTGCCAGCAGCTTAGGACAGGGCGCGTACGGGGAGACCCAGTACTTC
TRBV19	TRBD1	-	TRBJ2-1	CASRGQYNEQFF	TGTGCCAGTAGGGGACAGTACAATGAGCAGTTCTTC
TRBV9	TRBD2	many	TRBJ2-1	CASSLRLAGGYNEQFF	TGTGCCAGCAGCCTTCGACTAGCGGGGGGATACAATGAGCAGTTCTTC
TRBV20-1	TRBD1	few	TRBJ2-7	CRAGQGDEQYF	TGCAGGGCGGGACAGGGGGACGAGCAGTACTTC
TRBV25-1	TRBD1	once	TRBJ1-1	CASSGGQGVFGAFF	TGTGCCAGCAGTGGCGGACAGGGGGTCTTCGGAGCTTTCTTT
TRBV19	TRBD1	-	TRBJ1-5	CASTSGQGGSEHF	TGTGCCAGTACGAGTGGACAGGGAGGCTCCGAGCATTTT
TRBV2	TRBD1	few	TRBJ1-4	CASTGQNNEKLFF	TGTGCCAGCACGGGACAGAACAATGAAAAACTGTTTTTT
TRBV19	-	-	TRBJ1-2	CASIRRGNYGYTF	TGTGCCAGTATCCGACGGGGTAACTATGGCTACACCTTC
TRBV4-2	TRBD2	many	TRBJ2-3	CASSQPTSGTEVDTQYF	TGTGCCAGCAGCCAGCCGACTAGCGGGACCGAGGTAGATACGCAGTATTTT
TRBV7-9	-	-	TRBJ2-5	CASSRGGTQYF	TGTGCCAGCAGCCGAGGCGGGACCCAGTACTTC
TRBV2	TRBD1	few	TRBJ1-3	CASRATGAGNTIYF	TGTGCCAGCAGAGCTACAGGGGCTGGAAACACCATATATTTT
TRBV19	-	few	TRBJ2-6	CASMGGLGANVLTF	TGTGCCAGTATGGGGGGGCTTGGGGCCAACGTCCTGACTTTC
TRBV29-1	TRBD2	-	TRBJ2-1	CSVAGTSGSSGENEQFF	TGCAGCGTTGCGGGGACTAGCGGGAGTTCGGGAGAGAATGAGCAGTTCTTC
TRBV7-4	TRBD2	-	TRBJ2-7	CASRPGTSGSIGQYF	TGTGCCAGCAGGCCTGGGACTAGCGGGAGTATAGGGCAGTACTTC
TRBV20-1	-	-	TRBJ1-2	CSASDSSYGYTF	TGCAGTGCTAGCGACAGCTCCTATGGCTACACCTTC
TRBV7-2	-	-	TRBJ1-5	CASSLGGWSNQPQHF	TGTGCCAGCAGCTTAGGGGGCTGGAGCAATCAGCCCCAGCATTTT
TRBV14	-	few	TRBJ1-4	CASSQGVAEKLFF	TGTGCCAGCAGCCAAGGGGTCGCGGAAAAACTGTTTTTT
TRBV5-1	TRBD1	-	TRBJ1-2	CASSLVQGADGYTF	TGCGCCAGCAGCTTGGTGCAGGGGGCCGATGGCTACACCTTC
TRBV5-4	TRBD2	-	TRBJ2-7	CASSPGLAGGHEQYF	TGTGCCAGCAGCCCAGGACTAGCGGGAGGTCACGAGCAGTACTTC
TRBV10-3	-	-	TRBJ1-2	CAISSGRDYTF	TGTGCCATCTCGAGTGGAAGGGACTACACCTTC
TRBV9	-	many	TRBJ2-3	CASSVAVGVVSPDTQYF	TGTGCCAGCAGCGTAGCTGTGGGAGTCGTGAGTCCAGATACGCAGTATTTT
TRBV15	-	-	TRBJ2-6	CATSRDGGSGANVLTF	TGTGCCACCAGCAGAGATGGGGGCTCTGGGGCCAACGTCCTGACTTTC
TRBV29-1	-	-	TRBJ2-3	CSVEGGVPGDTQYF	TGCAGCGTTGAGGGGGGAGTCCCGGGCGATACGCAGTATTTT
TRBV5-1	TRBD1	-	TRBJ1-5	CASHPGDRADSPQHF	TGCGCCAGCCACCCTGGGGACAGGGCCGATAGCCCCCAGCATTTT
TRBV19	TRBD1	-	TRBJ2-1	CASRSLTGGYNEQFF	TGTGCCAGCAGGTCGCTAACAGGGGGCTACAATGAGCAGTTCTTC
TRBV7-6	TRBD1	-	TRBJ2-5	CASEGRWDRGLETQYF	TGTGCCAGCGAGGGACGGTGGGACAGGGGATTAGAGACCCAGTACTTC
TRBV4-1	TRBD1	-	TRBJ2-7	CASSQPGTGGEQYF	TGCGCCAGCAGCCAGCCGGGTACAGGGGGAGAGCAGTACTTC
TRBV7-6	-	-	TRBJ1-3	CASSPGGAVQASGNTIYF	TGTGCCAGCAGCCCCGGCGGGGCTGTACAGGCTTCTGGAAACACCATATATTTT
TRBV10-3	-	-	TRBJ2-3	CAISDRVADTQYF	TGTGCCATCAGTGACCGGGTGGCAGATACGCAGTATTTT
TRBV20-1	-	-	TRBJ1-2	CSAGLRASNYGYTF	TGCAGTGCCGGGTTAAGGGCCTCCAACTATGGCTACACCTTC
TRBV20-1	TRBD2	-	TRBJ2-1	CSARIVGPAGGPYNEQFF	TGCAGTGCTAGAATTGTGGGCCCAGCGGGAGGGCCCTACAATGAGCAGTTCTTC
TRBV7-2	-	-	TRBJ1-5	CASSLGSGWNQPQHF	TGTGCCAGCAGCTTAGGATCGGGATGGAATCAGCCCCAGCATTTT
TRBV9	-	-	TRBJ1-1	CASSVDGWTEALF	TGTGCCAGCAGCGTAGACGGTTGGACTGAAGCTTTGTTT
TRBV5-1	TRBD1	-	TRBJ1-4	CASCSGQVQNEKLFF	TGCGCCAGCTGCTCTGGACAGGTCCAGAATGAAAAACTGTTTTTT
TRBV24-1	-	few	TRBJ2-1	CATSDSWGVNEQFF	TGTGCCACCAGTGATTCGTGGGGAGTGAATGAGCAGTTCTTC
TRBV9	-	-	TRBJ2-2	CASSVDKGGTGELFF	TGTGCCAGCAGCGTAGACAAGGGCGGCACCGGGGAGCTGTTTTTT
TRBV6-5	-	few	TRBJ2-1	CASGPNEQFF	TGTGCCAGCGGTCCCAATGAGCAGTTCTTC